The 19 T cell receptor beta chains reported below all come from one sample, sequenced in a study of blood T cells in healthy people across ages. The authors ran a second PCR of about 7 to 11 cycles using a sample-barcoded 5' primer and a J-beta primer mix. Using its own MiXCR run on the 5' RACE reads, TCRdb lists one record per CDR3 protein. The sample gives around 820,000 distinct CDR3 sequences, 25% of which show up once; under 4.5% is in the top ten. These same records also appear under a second study, on T cells of mothers and their children.

Sequencing used blood. These receptors were taken from a boy between 10 and 17 years old in good health.

The chain carries TRBV9 and TRBJ2-7; tentatively, D is TRBD2 (5 bases). The CDR3 loop spans 13 amino acids. CDR1 is SGDLS, CDR2 YYNGEE, per germline. V was trimmed by 2 bases and J by 8 bases, leaving 14 bases between them. The CDR3 sequence is CASSVDGDYQQYF. The CDR3 bases are TGTGCCAGCAGCGTTGACGGGGATTACCAGCAGTACTTC.

As to this clonotype: No conserved phenylalanine or tryptophan ends this CDR3, so it is likely a read error. No DNA is shown, since the ends of the CDR3 on it are uncertain; the CDR3 is the one TCRdb lists. This chain connects TRBV28 to TRBJ1-1. Germline values: CDR1 MDHEN, CDR2 SYDVKM. The CDR3 is 8 residues long, counting both termini. The CDR3: CASSLFEM.

This clonotype showed up just a few times. The chain couples TRBV25-1 to TRBJ2-3; D possibly corresponds to TRBD2 (5 bases). Germline CDR1 is MGHDK and CDR2 is SYGVNS. This CDR3 has 15 residues. V was pared by 1 base and J by 3 bases, with 11 bases between. The CDR3 protein is CASSESSERTDTQYF. As DNA, the CDR3 is TGTGCCAGCAGTGAATCGTCCGAGCGGACAGATACGCAGTATTTT.

This clonotype was detected only a few times. This rearrangement joins TRBV7-8 to TRBJ2-5; 13 bases match TRBD2. The CDR3 has 16 amino acids. Trimming cost V 7 bases and J 4 bases; bases outside gene matches: 9. The germline gives CDR1 SGHVS, CDR2 FQNEAQ. The CDR3, as DNA: TGTGCCAGCACCGGACTAGCGGGAGTTGCTGGAGAGACCCAGTACTTC. This encodes CASTGLAGVAGETQYF.

The V and J genes are TRBV7-8 and TRBJ2-1; 11 bases are a match to TRBD2. The CDR3 is made up of 16 amino acids. Trimming removed 4 bases from V and 6 bases from J; junction bases left unmatched: 8. The V gene's germline CDR1 is SGHVS and CDR2 FQNEAQ. CDR3 sequence: CASSYTLAGGPNEQFF. The CDR3 DNA sequence: TGTGCCAGCAGCTACACTCTAGCGGGGGGCCCCAATGAGCAGTTCTTC.

The chain uses TRBV7-9 and TRBJ2-2; D gene ambiguous. The CDR3 is made up of 15 amino acids. CDR1 is SEHNR and CDR2 is FQNEAQ in the germline V gene (reference sequence). V lost 6 bases to trimming and J lost 4 bases, with 15 bases between them. CDR3: CASSKESLFTGELFF. The CDR3 DNA sequence: TGTGCCAGCAGTAAGGAAAGCCTCTTCACCGGGGAGCTGTTTTTT. The full variable domain, completed using reference TRBV7-9 and TRBJ2-2, is DTGVSQNPRHKITKRGQNVTFRCDPISEHNRLYWYRQTLGQGPEFLTYFQNEAQLEKSRLLSDRFSAERPKGSFSTLEIQRTEQGDSAMYLCASSKESLFTGELFFGEGSRLTVL.

V usage is TRBV27 and J usage is TRBJ2-6; 8 bases map to TRBD2. The CDR3 runs 19 residues. Germline-derived CDR1 and CDR2 are MNHEY and SMNVEV (reference sequence). Germline trimming cut 5 bases from V and 0 bases from J; bases unmatched to any gene: 12. The CDR3 bases are TGTGCCAGCAGTCCAAGGGTAGCGGGGAGACTCTCTGGGGCCAACGTCCTGACTTTC. It is translated as CASSPRVAGRLSGANVLTF.

The J gene is TRBJ2-3, the V gene TRBV5-1; 9 positions match TRBD1. V trimming: 0 bases; J trimming: 3 bases; junction bases outside the gene matches: 8. This CDR3 spans 17 amino acids. The germline V gene has CDR1 SGHRS and CDR2 YFSETQ. The CDR3 loop reads CASSLEGQGRLTDTQYF. CDR3 bases: TGCGCCAGCAGCTTGGAGGGACAGGGAAGACTGACAGATACGCAGTATTTT.

Only a few counts were recorded for this clonotype. A junction boundary mismatches the germline segment, possibly from a read error. The chain employs TRBV12-3 or TRBV12-4 and TRBJ1-4, with D unresolved. This CDR3 is built from 14 residues. The DNA of the CDR3 is TGTGCCAGCAGTTTCTCAGCAACTAATGGAAAACTGTTTTTT. Protein product: CASSFSATNGKLFF.

The chain couples TRBV24-1 to TRBJ2-3; 7 bases map to TRBD2. With 6 bases clipped from V and 3 bases from J, the junction kept 8 bases outside the gene matches. The length of the CDR3 is 15 residues. Germline V CDR1 and CDR2: KGHDR, SFDVKD. CDR3: CATSLAGAVTDTQYF. In DNA form, the CDR3 reads TGTGCCACCAGTTTGGCGGGAGCCGTAACAGATACGCAGTATTTT.

With regard to this clonotype: The junction does not match germline at one end; this may be a read error. The gene calls are TRBV20-1 and TRBJ2-5, with D unclear. The germline V gene encodes CDR1 DFQATT and CDR2 SNEGSKA (reference sequence). The CDR3 extends over 13 amino acids. The CDR3: CSARRRSQETQCF. CDR3 nucleotides: TGCAGTGCTAGACGTAGGTCCCAAGAGACCCAGTGCTTC.

A note on this clonotype: The junction departs from germline at one end; a sequencing error may be responsible. The rearrangement links TRBV4-1 to TRBJ1-2; D remains ambiguous. The CDR3 runs to 13 residues. The germline gives CDR1 MGHRA, CDR2 YSYEKL. CDR3 amino acids: CASSKGLNYGYTF. DNA for the CDR3: TGTGCCAGCAGCAAGGGTCTTAACTATGGCTACACCTTC.

The rearrangement links TRBV7-2 to TRBJ1-1; D is ambiguous. Between the trimmed V and J ends, which lost 5 bases and 0 bases, there was a span of 19 bases. Germline V gives CDR1 SGHTA, CDR2 FQGNSA. The CDR3 consists of 17 residues. CDR3 amino acids: CASSPGRIVTMNTEAFF. The CDR3 nucleotides read TGTGCCAGCAGCCCGGGCCGCATCGTCACGATGAACACTGAAGCTTTCTTT. Complete variable domain (other parts from reference TRBV7-2 and TRBJ1-1): GAGVSQSPSNKVTEKGKDVELRCDPISGHTALYWYRQSLGQGLEFLIYFQGNSAPDKSGLPSDRFSAERTGGSVSTLTIQRTQQEDSAVYLCASSPGRIVTMNTEAFFGQGTRLTVV.

This clonotype turned up a few times. The CDR3 DNA reads as TGTGCCACCAGTGCCACTAGAGGTCGAGAGACCCAGTACTTC. Protein: CATSATRGRETQYF. This chain joins TRBV24-1 and TRBJ2-5, with a tentative D call TRBD2 (5 bases). The CDR3 loop spans 14 amino acids. V was trimmed by 5 bases and J by 4 bases, leaving 13 bases between them. The germline gives CDR1 KGHDR, CDR2 SFDVKD.

This chain joins TRBV29-1 and TRBJ1-1; weak D call: TRBD1 (6 bases). V was clipped by 7 bases and J by 2 bases, with 14 bases between them. The CDR3 consists of 13 residues. CDR1 and CDR2 (germline): SQVTM, ANQGSEA. The CDR3 DNA is TGCAGCGCTCCGGACAGAGCAAACACTGAAGCTTTCTTT. It translates to CSAPDRANTEAFF.

Comment on this clonotype: At one boundary the junction diverges from the germline segment, which might be a read error. The genes are TRBV12-3 or TRBV12-4 and TRBJ2-3, with D perhaps matching TRBD2 (5 bases). The CDR3 consists of 12 residues. The chain's CDR3 is CASSLDLDAQYF. The CDR3 DNA follows: TGTGCCAGCAGTCTGGACTTAGATGCGCAGTATTTT.

The chain employs TRBV28 and TRBJ2-5; 8 bases map to TRBD1. The germline V gene has CDR1 MDHEN and CDR2 SYDVKM. V lost 4 bases to trimming and J lost 4 bases; unmatched junction nucleotides: 11. The CDR3 runs 16 residues. The CDR3 sequence is CASSSGQGAMVETQYF. The CDR3 coding sequence is TGTGCCAGCAGTTCAGGTCAGGGGGCGATGGTAGAGACCCAGTACTTC.

This clonotype was recorded once. This clone may be a read error of a much larger clone one base away. V is TRBV28 and J is TRBJ2-6; no firm D call. The CDR3 covers 16 residues. V lost 4 bases and J lost 0, with 10 bases in between. CDR1 is MDHEN, CDR2 SYDVKM, per germline. DNA of the CDR3: TGTGCCAGCAGTTCTCCTTCCCCCTCTGGGGCCAACGTCCTGACTTTC. It specifies CASSSPSPSGANVLTF.

The chain links TRBV7-2 to TRBJ2-7; D gene uncertain. Germline CDR1 and CDR2: SGHTA and FQGNSA. V was cut by 1 base and J by 3 bases, with 10 bases left in between. This CDR3 contains 14 residues. CDR3 sequence (DNA): TGTGCCAGCAGCTTAGGGCATGCGAACTACGAGCAGTACTTC. Residues: CASSLGHANYEQYF.